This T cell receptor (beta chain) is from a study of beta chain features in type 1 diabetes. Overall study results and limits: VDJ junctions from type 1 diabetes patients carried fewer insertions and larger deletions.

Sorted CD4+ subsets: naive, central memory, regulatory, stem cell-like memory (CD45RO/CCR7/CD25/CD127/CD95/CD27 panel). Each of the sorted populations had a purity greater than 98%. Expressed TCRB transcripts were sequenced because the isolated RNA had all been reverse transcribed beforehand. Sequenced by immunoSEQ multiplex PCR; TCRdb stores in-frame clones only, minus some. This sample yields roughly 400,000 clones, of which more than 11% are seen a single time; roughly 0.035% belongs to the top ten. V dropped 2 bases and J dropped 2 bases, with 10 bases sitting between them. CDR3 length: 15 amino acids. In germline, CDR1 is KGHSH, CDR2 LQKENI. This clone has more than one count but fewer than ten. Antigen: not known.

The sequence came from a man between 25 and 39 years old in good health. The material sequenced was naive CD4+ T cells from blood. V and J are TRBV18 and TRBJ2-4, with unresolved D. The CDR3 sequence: CASSPGVPSKNIQYF. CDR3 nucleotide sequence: TGTGCCAGCTCACCAGGTGTTCCGTCCAAAAACATTCAGTACTTC.